The present entry profiles one T cell receptor (beta chain) with its context. The record originates from a study of blood T cell repertoires in COVID-19. Study in general: From T cells, B-cell-depleted T cells, or PBMCs came the material, which was cDNA or gDNA.

This CDR3 has 15 residues. Unmatched junction bases numbered 11, after V lost 9 bases and J lost 4 bases. Looked up from germline, CDR1 is SNHLY and CDR2 is FYNNEI. Per the original methods: The authors estimated nucleated cell counts from reference gene primer amplification. Repertoires were generated with immunoSEQ multiplex PCR, while TCRdb's copy carries only in-frame clones and drops some. V and J calls and clone size come straight from that table; D and trimming were deduced from the DNA. The data contain 200,000 to 300,000 clones, roughly 80% of them seen just once; the ten biggest clones take up approximately 13%.

Sequenced material: peripheral blood. This TCR came from a woman aged 55-69 years with active or convalescent COVID-19. This chain connects TRBV2 to TRBJ1-2; the match to TRBD1 covers 10 bases. CDR3 nucleotide sequence: TGTGCCAGTCAGAAAGGGACAGGGGTTCCCTATGGCTACACCTTC. Its protein is CASQKGTGVPYGYTF. The whole variable domain, filled in from reference TRBV2 and TRBJ1-2, reads EPEVTQTPSHQVTQMGQEVILRCVPISNHLYFYWYRQILGQKVEFLVSFYNNEISEKSEIFDDQFSVERPDGSNFTLKIRSTKLEDSAMYFCASQKGTGVPYGYTFGSGTRLTVV.